Listed here is a single T cell receptor (beta chain). Its specific antigen is unknown. Nothing much larger sits one base from this clone, and base qualities are not available. In the prospective study, participants were about 18 to 100 years old, resided in about two dozen geographic areas of the United States, and were enrolled through a virtual design. To assign participants to cohorts, the prospective study relied on clinical history that participants themselves reported in a screening survey and a study questionnaire. Exposed participants were defined as having been in contact with someone with a PCR-confirmed or clinician-diagnosed COVID-19 case within 2 weeks of study entry. Mobile phlebotomists in the prospective study collected whole blood, serum and a nasopharyngeal or oropharyngeal swab from every participant. Prospective study participants could optionally give additional blood draws and questionnaires over an approximately 2-month period. Blood samples from the prospective study were shipped frozen or at room temperature prior to DNA extraction.

The immunoSEQ Assay, a bias-controlled multiplex PCR, was used to amplify TCRbeta CDR3 regions from genomic DNA. The source study handled its data this way. The number of nucleated cells in each sample was estimated from the amplification of reference gene primers within the assay. To quantify the absolute abundance of each unique TCRbeta CDR3 rearrangement, sequence reads were collapsed and filtered. For each sample, productive Simpson clonality was calculated as the square root of Simpson's diversity index over productive rearrangements. TCRdb mirrors the immuneACCESS table, restricted to in-frame sequences. Some clones are absent from its copies; in checked studies, under half trace to an unresolved V gene, and the reason for the others is unknown. Clone size and the V and J calls come from that table; the DNA yielded D and trimming. Within this sample are approximately 200,000 clones, with about 90% of them counted one time only. More than 3% of the sample goes to the ten largest clones.

The sample comes from a study of blood T cell repertoires in COVID-19 (dated by TCRdb to 2018 to 2020). Broadly, across the study: Collaborator samples came from the United States, Italy and Spain and covered acute and convalescent phases of COVID-19. The prospective study material was composed of cDNA or gDNA derived from T cells, B-cell-depleted T cells, or PBMCs. Deeply sampled blood TCRbeta repertoires from subjects exposed to, actively infected with, or recovered from COVID-19 were included in the dataset. The repertoires were released in a freely available public database meant as a resource for research on the immune response to SARS-CoV-2. The samples were drawn from the first 160 participants of the ongoing ImmuneRACE study and from under 1,500 subjects provided by 6 global collaborators. A de-identified subject ID, COVID-19 status, age in years and sex were almost always included in the sample metadata. Where available, HLA class I and class II types were obtained from metadata supplied by the sample provider rather than from assay-based typing. General findings and caveats noted by the study authors: Clinical and demographic metadata were provided uncurated, with the amount varying by source and participant.

Sequences LGHNA (CDR1) and YNFKEQ (CDR2) are obtained from the germline V gene. The CDR3 spans 15 residues, from the cysteine through the phenylalanine. Only the CDR3 region is kept as DNA, spanning 45 bases read in frame from base 1. At the junction V is shortened by 1 base and J by 2 bases, with 11 bases in between. The TCR sequence derives from a woman in her twenties or thirties who had been exposed to COVID-19. Sequenced material: PBMCs or T cells enriched from blood (not recorded which). Recombination joined TRBV4-2 with TRBJ1-2; TRBD1 is possibly the D segment (6 matching bases). The CDR3 is CASSQGYRVNYGYTF. The DNA is TGTGCCAGCAGCCAAGGTTACAGGGTAAACTATGGCTACACCTTC.